The 18 T cell receptor beta chains presented below share a single source sample, sequenced in a study of cytomegalovirus exposure and HLA in healthy donors. This PCR relied on a set of 60 Vbeta primers and 13 Jbeta primers. The data were produced by immunoSEQ multiplex PCR, yet TCRdb's version contains in-frame clones alone and is incomplete. The sample gives some 180,000 clones, under 85% of which show up once; about 5.4% is in the top ten. The sequenced sample consisted of PBMCs. The receptors stem from a woman aged 18-35 years in good health and CMV-seropositive.

J is TRBJ2-3 and V is TRBV5-4; 12 bases map to TRBD2. The CDR3 sequence is 16 residues long. V lost 3 bases to trimming and J lost 4 bases; unmatched junction nucleotides: 6. Germline CDR1 SGHNT, CDR2 YYREEE (reference sequence). This CDR3 is CASSSLAGGRADTQYF. The CDR3 DNA is TGTGCCAGCAGCTCTCTAGCGGGGGGGCGCGCAGATACGCAGTATTTT.

The chain employs TRBV6-1 and TRBJ1-5; perhaps TRBD1 as D (6 bases). V was cut by 7 bases and J by 3 bases, with 13 bases left in between. The CDR3 contains 14 residues. Germline V gene lookup returns CDR1 MNHNS and CDR2 SASEGT. CDR3 nucleotide sequence: TGTGCCAGCATCCTCGGACAGCACAATCAGCCCCAGCATTTT. Residues: CASILGQHNQPQHF.

The gene calls are TRBV4-2 and TRBJ2-3; a weak D match, TRBD2 (5 bases). The CDR3 runs 14 residues. The V gene lost 6 bases and the J gene lost 4 bases, with 14 bases spanning the gap. Germline assignment: CDR1 LGHNA and CDR2 YNFKEQ. The CDR3 DNA follows: TGTGCCAGCAGGAGAGGTAGCGCCTCAGATACGCAGTATTTT. Encoded protein: CASRRGSASDTQYF.

The V call is TRBV18, the J call TRBJ2-6; D is possibly TRBD2 (6 bases). The CDR3 loop spans 17 amino acids. Between the trimmed V and J ends, which lost 4 bases and 2 bases, there was a span of 15 bases. CDR1 is KGHSH, CDR2 LQKENI, per germline. CDR3 DNA sequence: TGTGCCAGCTCACTCTACCGGGACTCTGCTGGGGCCAACGTCCTGACTTTC. Protein: CASSLYRDSAGANVLTF.

The rearrangement links TRBV15 to TRBJ1-1; 7 bases map to TRBD1. The germline CDR1 and CDR2 sequences are LNHNV and YYDKDF (reference sequence). This CDR3 is 15 amino acids long. V was pared by 1 base and J by 12 bases, with 14 bases of the junction left unmatched. The CDR3: CATSRVSTDRKSPFF. In DNA, the CDR3 is TGTGCCACCAGCAGAGTTTCAACGGACAGGAAGTCTCCTTTCTTT.

The CDR3, as DNA: TGTGCCAGCAGCGTAGTCCCAGGGGGCCGCGGTGAAAAACTGTTTTTT. It translates to CASSVVPGGRGEKLFF. V is TRBV9 and J is TRBJ1-4, with TRBD1 matching over 8 bases. V shed 0 bases, J shed 7 bases, and the junction held 8 bases outside the gene matches. This CDR3 contains 16 residues. Germline V gene data show CDR1 as SGDLS and CDR2 as YYNGEE.

This clone was seen a handful of times. The chain employs TRBV9 and TRBJ1-6; 8 bases are a match to TRBD1. The length of the CDR3 is 15 residues. Germline lookup yields CDR1 SGDLS and CDR2 YYNGEE. V gave up 3 bases and J gave up 5 bases; unmatched junction bases: 4. CDR3: CASSAGQGNNSPLHF. The CDR3 DNA reads as TGTGCCAGCAGCGCCGGACAGGGTAATAATTCACCCCTCCACTTT.

The CDR3 region has the DNA TGTGCCAGCAGCTTGGGGCGACAGGGGTCCGGGAACACTGAAGCTTTCTTT. Its protein is CASSLGRQGSGNTEAFF. The J gene is TRBJ1-1, the V gene TRBV5-6; TRBD1 matches 8 bases. V dropped 0 bases and J dropped 1; count of bases not matched to a gene: 8. Germline lookup yields CDR1 SGHDT and CDR2 YYEEEE. The CDR3 length is 17 residues. Complete variable domain (other parts from reference TRBV5-6 and TRBJ1-1): DAGVTQSPTHLIKTRGQQVTLRCSPKSGHDTVSWYQQALGQGPQFIFQYYEEEERQRGNFPDRFSGHQFPNYSSELNVNALLLGDSALYLCASSLGRQGSGNTEAFFGQGTRLTVV.

The chain employs TRBV5-6 and TRBJ1-6; 8 bases line up with TRBD1. Per the germline V gene, CDR1 is SGHDT and CDR2 is YYEEEE. The CDR3 is 17 amino acids. Trimming took 4 bases from V and 0 from J; bases not matched to a gene: 6. The CDR3 reads CASSPRQGSSYNSPLHF. The CDR3 coding sequence is TGTGCCAGCAGCCCCCGACAGGGGAGCTCCTATAATTCACCCCTCCACTTT.

CDR3 bases: TGTGCCAGCAGCCCCCTTTTGTCGGGTGGCTACACCTTC. Translating it yields CASSPLLSGGYTF. The chain joins TRBV6-5 to TRBJ1-2; D is ambiguous. Germline CDR1 reads MNHEY; CDR2 reads SVGAGI. V dropped 6 bases and J dropped 7 bases, with 15 bases sitting between them. This CDR3 comprises 13 residues.

The V and J genes are TRBV7-6 and TRBJ2-7; 8 nucleotides line up with TRBD1. The CDR3 is made up of 15 amino acids. Germline V gene sequence: CDR1 SGHVS, CDR2 FNYEAQ. V was clipped by 1 base and J by 3 bases; unmatched bases: 5. CDR3 DNA: TGTGCCAGCAGCTTAGATCCAGGGGGCATCTACGAGCAGTACTTC. The encoded protein is CASSLDPGGIYEQYF.

This clone was seen a handful of times. The chain combines TRBV5-4 with TRBJ2-7; D is possibly TRBD1 (6 bases). Germline CDR1 and CDR2: SGHNT and YYREEE (reference sequence). Trimming pared 3 bases from V and 4 bases from J, leaving 11 bases between. The CDR3 runs 13 residues. In DNA, the CDR3 is TGTGCCAGCAGCTACGGACAGTCGTACGAGCAGTACTTC. This translates into CASSYGQSYEQYF. Full variable domain (outside the CDR3, taken from reference TRBV5-4 and TRBJ2-7): ETGVTQSPTHLIKTRGQQVTLRCSSQSGHNTVSWYQQALGQGPQFIFQYYREEENGRGNFPPRFSGLQFPNYSSELNVNALELDDSALYLCASSYGQSYEQYFGPGTRLTVT.

J is TRBJ1-1 and V is TRBV7-2; TRBD1 aligns across 9 bases. Germline V gene lookup returns CDR1 SGHTA and CDR2 FQGNSA. This CDR3 is 15 amino acids long. Unmatched junction bases numbered 5, after V lost 1 base and J lost 5 bases. The CDR3 DNA is TGTGCCAGCAGCTTAGTAAGACAGGGGGTTACTGAAGCTTTCTTT. It codes for CASSLVRQGVTEAFF.

The rearrangement uses TRBV6-6 and TRBJ1-2, with D perhaps TRBD1 (6 bases). Germline V CDR1 and CDR2: MNHNY, SVGAGI (reference sequence). V was pared by 0 bases and J by 1 base, with 9 bases between. The CDR3 runs 15 residues. The CDR3 DNA sequence: TGTGCCAGCAGTTACTCGGTAGGGGGTAACTATGGCTACACCTTC. Translation: CASSYSVGGNYGYTF.

The chain employs TRBV7-8 and TRBJ1-2; tentatively, D is TRBD1 (5 bases). The CDR3 is 14 residues long. CDR1 and CDR2 from the germline V gene are SGHVS and FQNEAQ. V lost 2 bases to trimming and J lost 4 bases, with 11 bases between them. In DNA form, the CDR3 reads TGTGCCAGCAGCTTACCCGGGGGGGTCTATGGCTACACCTTC. Its translation: CASSLPGGVYGYTF.

This chain links TRBV4-2 with TRBJ2-6; 10 bases match TRBD1. Germline V gene sequence: CDR1 LGHNA, CDR2 YNFKEQ. This CDR3 has 21 residues. V shed 0 bases and J 0 bases; nucleotides not matched to a gene: 11. The CDR3 loop is CASSQDRFRDRGFSGANVLTF. For the CDR3, the DNA is TGTGCCAGCAGCCAAGATCGTTTTAGGGACAGGGGATTCTCTGGGGCCAACGTCCTGACTTTC.

This clone was picked up a small number of times. Compared with germline, one end of the junction differs, possibly owing to a read error. This rearrangement joins TRBV7-9 to TRBJ1-1; D is perhaps TRBD1 (5 bases). This CDR3 region has 14 residues. Germline CDR1 SEHNR, CDR2 FQNEAQ (reference sequence). CDR3 sequence: CSSRQGEPNTEAFF. CDR3 coding DNA: TGTTCCAGCAGGCAAGGGGAACCGAACACTGAAGCTTTCTTT.

The chain couples TRBV28 to TRBJ1-2; D uncertain. The CDR3 covers 16 residues. From germline, CDR1 is MDHEN and CDR2 SYDVKM. Trimming stripped 2 bases from V and 3 bases from J, with 16 bases between. This CDR3 reads CASSLGWARRDYGYTF. CDR3 DNA sequence: TGTGCCAGCAGTTTAGGCTGGGCAAGGAGGGACTATGGCTACACCTTC.